This TCR beta chain comes out of a study of type 1 regulatory T cells. Across the study: This in vitro CD4 product, T-allo10, is enriched for Tr1 cells and alloantigen-specific.

About this clonotype: Antigen specificity is unknown.

The V segment lost 6 bases and the J segment 3 bases; nucleotides outside the gene matches: 8. Looked up from germline, CDR1 is MNHEY and CDR2 is SMNVEV (reference sequence). This CDR3 spans 18 amino acids. TCRdb independently ran MiXCR on the reads; one entry per CDR3 protein. The sample lists approximately 72,000 distinct CDR3 sequences, about 69% occurring once. The graft donor-derived T-allo10 cells reportedly recognize host alloantigens, are anergic, and suppress alloantigen-specifically. The receptor comes from a human donor in good health. Sequenced material: cultured T cells, either the whole culture or a sorted T cell fraction (not recorded which). Indicated subset: Tr1-enriched cell product generated in vitro against host alloantigens. V usage is TRBV27 and J usage is TRBJ2-2, with TRBD2 identical over 15 bases. The CDR3 nucleotides are TGTGCCAGCAGGCGGACTAGCGGGAGGGCCTCGGACACCGGGGAGCTGTTTTTT. It is translated as CASRRTSGRASDTGELFF.